A selection of T cell receptor beta chains follows, all from one sample in a study of blood T cell repertoires in COVID-19. Method: immunoSEQ multiplex PCR; TCRdb's copy keeps in-frame clones and lacks some. The repertoire holds 110,000 or so clones, with roughly 85% as singletons. Sequencing used peripheral blood. All receptors derive from a human donor in a cohort sampled during active COVID-19. CDR3s include the opening cysteine and the closing phenylalanine or tryptophan. A D gene is named only where the DNA matches it firmly. The size field is filled for only some rows; it gives once, few, many or a size class.

d_call,j_call,clone_size,v_call,cdr3_aa,cdr3_nt
TRBD1,TRBJ2-4,-,TRBV5-6,CASSLAGTVENIQYF,TGTGCCAGCAGCTTAGCCGGGACAGTGGAAAACATTCAGTACTTC
TRBD1,TRBJ1-1,-,TRBV7-8,CASSSDRMNTEAFF,TGTGCCAGCAGCTCGGACAGGATGAACACTGAAGCTTTCTTT
TRBD1,TRBJ1-1,-,TRBV6-2/TRBV6-3,CASSYDRGEAFF,TGTGCCAGCAGTTACGACAGGGGTGAAGCTTTCTTT
TRBD1,TRBJ2-7,-,TRBV27,CASSYGTAIPYEQYF,TGTGCCAGCAGTTACGGGACAGCCATACCCTACGAGCAGTACTTC
TRBD2,TRBJ2-3,-,TRBV29-1,CSASGGDVDTQYF,TGCAGCGCTAGCGGGGGGGACGTAGATACGCAGTATTTT
-,TRBJ1-2,-,TRBV4-3,CASSQEVQGSVLGYGYTF,TGCGCCAGCAGCCAAGAGGTTCAGGGTTCAGTGTTAGGCTATGGCTACACCTTC
-,TRBJ2-3,-,TRBV5-6,CASSFRQGTDTQYF,TGTGCCAGCAGCTTCCGACAGGGCACAGATACGCAGTATTTT
-,TRBJ1-5,-,TRBV6-1,CASSELQVPNQPQHF,TGTGCCAGCAGTGAATTGCAGGTGCCCAATCAGCCCCAGCATTTT
TRBD1,TRBJ1-5,-,TRBV19,CAKLHPGTGNYQPQHF,TGTGCCAAACTACACCCTGGGACAGGGAATTATCAGCCCCAGCATTTT
-,TRBJ1-2,-,TRBV6-5,CASSPGVTDYGYTF,TGTGCCAGCAGTCCAGGCGTGACGGATTATGGCTACACCTTC
-,TRBJ1-3,-,TRBV5-1,CAKLKGRTDKGNTIYF,TGCGCCAAGTTAAAAGGGAGGACCGATAAGGGAAACACCATATATTTT
-,TRBJ2-7,-,TRBV27,CASSLSGQNEQYF,TGTGCCAGCAGTTTATCGGGACAAAACGAGCAGTACTTC
-,TRBJ1-1,-,TRBV5-4,CASSLGQMNTEAFF,TGTGCCAGCAGCTTGGGACAGATGAACACTGAAGCTTTCTTT
-,TRBJ2-7,-,TRBV2,CASSPGRTPYEQYF,TGTGCCAGCAGTCCCGGACGGACACCCTACGAGCAGTACTTC
-,TRBJ2-7,-,TRBV24-1,CATSDGAGVYF,TGTGCCACCAGTGATGGCGCAGGGGTCTACTTC
TRBD1,TRBJ1-2,-,TRBV10-3,CAISESQRGQGDGYTF,TGTGCCATCAGTGAGTCCCAGCGTGGACAGGGGGATGGCTACACCTTC
-,TRBJ1-2,-,TRBV5-4,CASSLAGRAHGYTF,TGTGCCAGCAGCTTGGCCGGCAGGGCCCACGGCTACACCTTC
TRBD2,TRBJ2-1,-,TRBV6-5,CASSYSIAGGHNEQFF,TGTGCCAGCAGTTACTCGATCGCGGGGGGGCACAATGAGCAGTTCTTC
-,TRBJ2-4,-,TRBV19,CASRSGPTAKNIQYF,TGTGCCAGCCGATCAGGGCCCACCGCCAAAAACATTCAGTACTTC
TRBD2,TRBJ2-1,-,TRBV7-2,CASSPRPGTSVYNEQFF,TGTGCCAGCAGCCCACGACCCGGGACTAGCGTCTACAATGAGCAGTTCTTC
-,TRBJ1-6,once,TRBV3-1/TRBV3-2,CASRPTGTGSPLHF,TGTGCCAGCAGACCGACAGGAACTGGTTCACCCCTCCACTTT
TRBD1,TRBJ1-6,few,TRBV19,CASSMGQGNSPLHF,TGTGCCAGTAGTATGGGACAGGGAAATTCACCCCTCCACTTT
TRBD2,TRBJ2-7,few,TRBV5-6,CASNMRGRYEQYF,TGTGCCAGCAACATGCGGGGGAGGTACGAGCAGTACTTC
TRBD1,TRBJ1-6,-,TRBV15,CATSRVRTGDNSPLHF,TGTGCCACCAGCAGAGTTCGGACAGGGGATAATTCACCCCTCCACTTT
TRBD1,TRBJ2-1,-,TRBV25-1,CASSLTGAYNEQFF,TGTGCCAGCAGTCTAACAGGGGCCTACAATGAGCAGTTCTTC
-,TRBJ1-4,-,TRBV6-5,CASSSGTEKLFF,TGTGCCAGCTCTTCCGGGACAGAAAAACTGTTTTTT